Below are 13 T cell receptor beta chains sequenced from a single sample in a study of T-cell reconstitution after alpha-beta-depleted transplantation in children. A library of TCRbeta sequences, prepared with unique molecular identifiers, was generated. TCRdb processed the PCR reads anew with MiXCR; each CDR3 protein has one entry. The profile shows more than 100,000 distinct CDR3 sequences, more than 20% of them singletons. The specimen comprised PBMCs, mostly from graft donor cells, sampled 180 days after TCRalphabeta/CD19-depleted stem cell transplant. The receptors stem from a male patient aged 2 to 9 who had a stem cell transplant for chronic granulomatous disease, so the T cells may come from the graft donor.

CDR3 DNA: TGCAGTGCTAGAGATCGTCTAGCGGTACTTTCCTACGAGCAGTACTTC. Encoded protein: CSARDRLAVLSYEQYF. This chain connects TRBV20-1 to TRBJ2-7; TRBD2 matches 7 bases. This CDR3 has 16 amino acids. The V and J ends lost 0 bases and 1 base, in that order; junction bases with no gene match: 9. Germline V gene data show CDR1 as DFQATT and CDR2 as SNEGSKA (reference sequence).

This clonotype was counted a few times. CDR3 sequence (DNA): TGTGCCAGCAGTTCCCAACACAGGGTTGGCTACACCTTC. Protein sequence: CASSSQHRVGYTF. V is TRBV27 and J is TRBJ1-2; TRBD1 might be the D (6 bases). The V and J ends lost 4 bases and 7 bases respectively, with 13 bases between them. CDR3 length: 13 residues. The V gene's germline CDR1 is MNHEY and CDR2 SMNVEV (reference sequence).

This clonotype occurred many times. This rearrangement joins TRBV5-1 to TRBJ2-7; 8 bases are a match to TRBD1. The germline gives CDR1 SGHRS, CDR2 YFSETQ. The V gene end was trimmed by 4 bases and the J gene end by 2 bases; junction bases not matched to a gene: 8. The CDR3 is made up of 15 amino acids. In DNA, the CDR3 is TGCGCCAGCAGCGCGGGACAGGCCTCAACCTACGAGCAGTACTTC. This gives the protein CASSAGQASTYEQYF. The full variable domain, in which reference TRBV5-1 and TRBJ2-7 provide the parts outside the CDR3, is KAGVTQTPRYLIKTRGQQVTLSCSPISGHRSVSWYQQTPGQGLQFLFEYFSETQRNKGNFPGRFSGRQFSNSRSEMNVSTLELGDSALYLCASSAGQASTYEQYFGPGTRLTVT.

This clonotype was detected ten times or more. V gene TRBV20-1 combines with J gene TRBJ1-2; 9 bases map to TRBD1. Per the germline V gene, CDR1 is DFQATT and CDR2 is SNEGSKA (reference sequence). Unmatched junction bases numbered 5, after V lost 5 bases and J lost 4 bases. This CDR3 comprises 13 residues. The CDR3 DNA reads as TGCAGTGCTCTTAAGGACAGGGGCTATGGCTACACCTTC. Translation: CSALKDRGYGYTF.

This clonotype was counted many times. This sequence joins TRBV12-3 or TRBV12-4 and TRBJ2-1; D is unclear. V gave up 6 bases and J gave up 1 base, with 10 bases separating them. The CDR3 totals 14 residues. The CDR3: CASSPGASYNEQFF. The CDR3 coding sequence is TGTGCCAGCAGCCCTGGTGCGTCCTACAATGAGCAGTTCTTC.

The chain employs TRBV28 and TRBJ2-5, with 13 bases identical to TRBD2. Trimming at V came to 6 bases and at J to 3 bases, leaving 7 bases not matched to a gene. CDR1 and CDR2 from the germline V gene are MDHEN and SYDVKM. There are 16 residues in the CDR3. For the CDR3, the DNA is TGTGCCAGCAGCCCCCAGGGACTAGCGGGAAAAGAGACCCAGTACTTC. Residues: CASSPQGLAGKETQYF.

This clonotype appeared many times. The chain links TRBV20-1 to TRBJ2-7, with D maybe TRBD1 (6 bases). There are 18 residues in the CDR3. The germline V and J ends were trimmed by 1 base and 2 bases, with 24 bases remaining between them. Per the germline V gene, CDR1 is DFQATT and CDR2 is SNEGSKA (reference sequence). CDR3 region: CSARALKEVNRDPYEQYF. The DNA for the CDR3 is TGCAGTGCTAGAGCCCTAAAGGAGGTAAACAGGGACCCCTACGAGCAGTACTTC.

Many counts were recorded for this clonotype. The chain combines TRBV29-1 with TRBJ2-7; 8 bases align to TRBD1. Germline CDR1 is SQVTM and CDR2 is ANQGSEA. The CDR3 extends over 14 amino acids. Trimming at V came to 4 bases and at J to 3 bases, leaving 8 bases not matched to a gene. As DNA, the CDR3 is TGCAGCGTTGGGGTGGGACAGGAGTACTACGAGCAGTACTTC. It yields the protein CSVGVGQEYYEQYF.

This clonotype was seen repeatedly, ten times or more. The V gene is TRBV28, the J gene TRBJ2-1; 11 positions agree with TRBD1. The length of the CDR3 is 16 residues. Germline V gene lookup returns CDR1 MDHEN and CDR2 SYDVKM. After removal of 4 bases from V and 4 bases from J, the junction contained 6 bases not matched to a gene. The CDR3 sequence: CASSSSDRGLYNEQFF. The CDR3 region has the DNA TGTGCCAGCAGTTCCTCGGACAGGGGGCTATACAATGAGCAGTTCTTC.

In nucleotides, the CDR3 is TGTGCCAGCAGCTTGGGGGTAGCCAAAAACATTCAGTACTTC. This codes for CASSLGVAKNIQYF. The chain combines TRBV5-4 with TRBJ2-4; no definite D call. The CDR3 length is 14 residues. The V gene's germline CDR1 is SGHNT and CDR2 YYREEE (reference sequence). Deletions cut 0 bases from V and 0 bases from J, with 4 bases between.

V and J are TRBV20-1 and TRBJ1-5; 10 bases agree with TRBD1. V trimming: 2 bases; J trimming: 6 bases; junction bases outside the gene matches: 4. The CDR3 has 14 residues. The germline V gene encodes CDR1 DFQATT and CDR2 SNEGSKA (reference sequence). The DNA of the CDR3 is TGCAGTGCTAGAAGACAGGGGGCCGGTCAGCCCCAGCATTTT. This sequence encodes CSARRQGAGQPQHF.

This clonotype showed up just a few times. The chain uses TRBV15 and TRBJ2-5; D remains unclear. V dropped 5 bases and J dropped 5 bases, with 15 bases sitting between them. Per germline, CDR1 LNHNV and CDR2 YYDKDF (reference sequence). The CDR3 is 14 amino acids. CDR3 sequence reads: CATSGPSSGETQYF. The CDR3 DNA reads as TGTGCCACCAGCGGCCCCTCGTCCGGTGAGACCCAGTACTTC.

This clonotype has ten or more counts. The V call is TRBV20-1, the J call TRBJ2-7; 10 bases line up with TRBD1. CDR3 length equals 14 residues. Trimming at V came to 1 base and at J to 5 bases, leaving 5 bases not matched to a gene. Looked up from germline, CDR1 is DFQATT and CDR2 is SNEGSKA (reference sequence). The DNA for the CDR3 is TGCAGTGCTAGAGGGGGACAGGGGTTGGACGAGCAGTACTTC. Its translation: CSARGGQGLDEQYF.